Sequencing of this TCR beta chain was carried out in a study of cytotoxic CD8 clonotypes in ibrutinib-treated CLL. Broader study findings: Public clonotypes showed up rarely, and on treatment they shrank or held steady. Clonality grew at ibrutinib response; at progression, it decreased back toward baseline. Patients with sustained remission and those progressing were sampled at differing times.

Assay used: immunoSEQ multiplex PCR; TCRdb lists only in-frame clones, some missing. Of 300,000 to 400,000 clones in the sample, 67% are singletons; the top ten hold around 6.6%. The CDR3 sequence is 14 residues long. Germline V gene lookup returns CDR1 SQVTM and CDR2 ANQGSEA. V lost 7 bases and J lost 6; bases outside the gene matches: 3. Notes on this clone: What it recognizes is unknown.

The V call is TRBV29-1, the J call TRBJ2-1; 16 bases are shared with TRBD2. Sequencing used PBMCs, obtained after 36 months of ibrutinib treatment. The sequence derives from a human donor with chronic lymphocytic leukemia. Here the CDR3 reads CSAGTSGGGNEQFF. The CDR3 DNA reads TGCAGCGCAGGGACTAGCGGGGGGGGCAATGAGCAGTTCTTC.